One and the same sample provided the 4 T cell receptor beta chains below, sequenced in a study of cytomegalovirus exposure and HLA in healthy donors. Vbeta (60) and Jbeta (13) primers were used in the PCR. Only in-frame clones appear in the TCRdb table, and some are missing; sequencing was by immunoSEQ multiplex PCR. The table has about 180,000 clones, roughly 76% seen once. The specimen sequenced was PBMCs. The receptor set was obtained from a woman under 30 in good health and CMV-seropositive.

As concerns this clone: Other DNA sequences in the same sample also yield this CDR3. The chain links TRBV14 to TRBJ2-7; D uncertain. V was trimmed by 1 base and J by 3 bases, leaving 4 bases between them. From germline, CDR1 is SGHDN and CDR2 FVKESK. This CDR3 has 12 amino acids. In DNA, the CDR3 is TGTGCCAGCAGCCAAGCCAGCTACGAGCAGTACTTC. It encodes CASSQASYEQYF.

The V and J genes are TRBV7-3 and TRBJ1-2, with a possible D match to TRBD1 (6 bases). This CDR3 contains 15 residues. Trimming shortened V by 0 bases and J by 9 bases, and 17 bases separated the two germline ends. Germline CDR1 reads SGHTA; CDR2 reads FQGTGA. CDR3 sequence reads: CASSLTRQDMESYTF. CDR3 coding DNA: TGTGCCAGCAGCTTAACGAGACAGGACATGGAAAGCTACACCTTC.

The J gene is TRBJ2-7, the V gene TRBV27; 8 nucleotides match TRBD1. Germline V gene lookup returns CDR1 MNHEY and CDR2 SMNVEV (reference sequence). The V segment lost 7 bases and the J segment 3 bases; nucleotides outside the gene matches: 5. This CDR3 is built from 13 residues. CDR3 in amino acids: CASKGQGIYEQYF. For the CDR3, the DNA is TGTGCCAGCAAAGGACAGGGTATCTACGAGCAGTACTTC.

This clone was recorded once. CDR3 residues: CASSQPGKDRAYEQYF. The CDR3 region has the DNA TGCGCCAGCAGCCAACCAGGAAAGGACAGAGCCTACGAGCAGTACTTC. The gene calls are TRBV4-1 and TRBJ2-5; maybe TRBD1 (6 bases). The DNA matches TRBJ2-7 better at its end, which makes the J call doubtful. Germline CDR1 MGHRA, CDR2 YSYEKL. CDR3 length: 16 amino acids.